This note documents a single T cell receptor (beta chain) sequence. This clone was seen a few times. The specificity of this receptor is unknown. Base qualities are not at hand, and no much larger clone is one base apart. The data were taken from a study of shared clonotypes between healthy human individuals (dated by TCRdb to about 2020). Study-wide context: The cohort included three men and two women between 18 and 49 years of age. For each donor, CD4 naive and CD4 memory were each run on three plates, CD8 naive on two plates, and CD8 memory on one plate. Blood TCR repertoires of five healthy adults were deeply sequenced to estimate repertoire size and the extent of clonotype sharing between individuals. Different laboratories and diverse techniques were used to prepare libraries and sequence TCR repertoires, to increase sequencing depth and limit assay-specific biases. Each donor's leukapheresis produced roughly between roughly 0.9 and 8.9 billion PBMCs.

General conclusions and limits of the study: When a few donors were compared, the shared fraction of clonotypes was around 5% for naive CD4, about 4% for naive CD8, roughly 2.5% for memory CD4, and roughly 0.43% for memory CD8. Pairwise subsampling indicated that sequencing depth was expected to affect the degree of clonotype sharing among donors. Sampling was limited to blood, and TCR repertoires in tissue likely differ from TCR repertoires in blood. Even with the large sequencing depth, rarefaction of the sorted-subset datasets indicated that sequencing was incomplete. Because the study included only a small number of donors, the genetic and exposure-history diversity represented was limited. Estimated clonotype richness was generally larger for naive than for memory subsets. Higher generation probabilities were observed for clonotypes shared by all four sorted-subset donors than for non-shared clonotypes.

From the cysteine through the phenylalanine, the CDR3 covers 12 amino acids. Only the CDR3 part of the read is kept: 36 bases, read in frame from the first base. Ends trimmed: V by 4 bases, J by 3 bases; bases unmatched to a gene: 2. CDR1 and CDR2 are drawn from the germline V gene: SQVTM, ANQGSEA. TCR CDR3 regions were amplified from genomic DNA by multiplex PCR using the deep immunoSEQ assay. Extracted genomic DNA from each cell subset was distributed evenly across all wells of several immunoSEQ 96-well plates, and each plate was treated as a replicate. For sorted subsets, roughly 190 ng of genomic DNA, equivalent to around 30,000 T cell genomes, went into each replicate PCR. Purified libraries were measured with a Qubit 3.0 fluorometer, size-checked on a Bioanalyzer 2100, and measured again with the KAPA Library Quantification kit. Each immunoSEQ 96-well plate was sequenced on its own single-read 150-cycle Illumina NextSeq 550 flow cell. Under the source paper's analysis protocol: Because the immunoSEQ output held only junctional sequences and lacked quality scores, the filtering could not match the filtering applied to full-length reads. Sequences were annotated with PyIR, a Python wrapper for IgBLAST v1.9, using IMGT germline references to assign V/J genes and CDR3. Reads with weak V/J assignments (E-value above 1e-6), missing CDR3, stop codons, out-of-frame junctions, or ambiguous translated residues were removed. V3J clonotypes were defined as sequences sharing an identical inferred V gene, J gene, and CDR3 amino acid sequence. The percentage overlap between two repertoires was calculated by dividing the number of shared unique clonotypes by the size of the smaller repertoire. RTK rarefaction, the Chao1 estimator, and Recon v2.1 estimates of unobserved clonotypes were used to assess repertoire richness. For all TCRbeta clonotypes obtained by the gDNA method from a handful of donors, generation probabilities were computed with OLGA. TCRdb obtained this table from immuneACCESS and retained in-frame rearrangements with V and J assigned. These tables miss some clones; where compared with another copy, unresolved V genes account for less than half of the shortfall, and the remainder is unexplained. Clone size and the V and J calls come from that table; the DNA yielded D and trimming. The sample contains 2 million to 3 million clones, over 85% of them found a single time. About 0.39% of the sample rests with the top ten.

Healthy HIV-negative adults with no recently reported acute infections or vaccinations were included as donors. Only Caucasian adults living in Nashville, Tennessee, USA were represented among the donors. CD4+ T cells were enriched by magnetic negative selection; naive cells were then positively selected on CD45RA, and the negative fraction formed the memory subset. Blood was collected by leukapheresis, and PBMCs were isolated by Ficoll-Histopaque density gradient centrifugation and then cryopreserved in liquid nitrogen vapor phase. Analytical flow cytometry was used to check the purity and quantity of every magnetically sorted T cell population. Each sorted fraction had its genomic DNA isolated and then quantified by UV absorbance on a Nanodrop 2000c.

The rearranged chain carries TRBV29-1 and TRBJ1-1; 7 bases in between match TRBD1. The sample consisted of naive CD4+ T cells from PBMCs. The sample's cell subset or site label, decoded: CD45RA+ positively selected. This TCR was recovered from a man between 18 and 35 years old in good health. Some clones in this sample may be carry-over from other donors' samples. The CDR3 amino acid sequence is: CSVGDSYTEAFF. The DNA reads TGCAGCGTTGGGGACAGTTACACTGAAGCTTTCTTT.